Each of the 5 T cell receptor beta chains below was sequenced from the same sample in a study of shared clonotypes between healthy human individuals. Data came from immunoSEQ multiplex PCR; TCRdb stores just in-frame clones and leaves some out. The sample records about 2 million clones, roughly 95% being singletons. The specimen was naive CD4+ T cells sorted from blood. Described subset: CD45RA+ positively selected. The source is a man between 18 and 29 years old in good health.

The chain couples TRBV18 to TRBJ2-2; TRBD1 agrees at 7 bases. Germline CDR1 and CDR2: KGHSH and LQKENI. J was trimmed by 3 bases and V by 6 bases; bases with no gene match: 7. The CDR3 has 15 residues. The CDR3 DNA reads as TGTGCCAGCTCGACAGGGACCTACTACACCGGGGAGCTGTTTTTT. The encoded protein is CASSTGTYYTGELFF.

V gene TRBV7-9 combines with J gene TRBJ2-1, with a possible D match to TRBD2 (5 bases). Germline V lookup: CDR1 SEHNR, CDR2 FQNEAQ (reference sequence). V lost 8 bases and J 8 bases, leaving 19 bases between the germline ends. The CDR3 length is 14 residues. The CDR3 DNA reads TGTGCCAGCGGCGTCTCCCGGGAATGGGATGAGCAGTTCTTC. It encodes CASGVSREWDEQFF.

CDR3 sequence (DNA): TGCAGCGCACGGACTAGTGGCACCGGGGAGCTGTTTTTT. Its translation: CSARTSGTGELFF. The gene calls are TRBV29-1 and TRBJ2-2, with 7 bases lining up with TRBD2. The length of the CDR3 is 13 residues. Germline CDR1 reads SQVTM; CDR2 reads ANQGSEA. V was pared by 7 bases and J by 4 bases, with 6 bases of the junction left unmatched.

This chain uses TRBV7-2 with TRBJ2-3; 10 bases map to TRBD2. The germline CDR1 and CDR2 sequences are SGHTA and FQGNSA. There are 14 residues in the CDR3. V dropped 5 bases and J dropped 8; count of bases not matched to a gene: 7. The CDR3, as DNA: TGTGCCAGCAGCCCTAGCGGGAGTCCCCTTACGCAGTATTTT. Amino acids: CASSPSGSPLTQYF.

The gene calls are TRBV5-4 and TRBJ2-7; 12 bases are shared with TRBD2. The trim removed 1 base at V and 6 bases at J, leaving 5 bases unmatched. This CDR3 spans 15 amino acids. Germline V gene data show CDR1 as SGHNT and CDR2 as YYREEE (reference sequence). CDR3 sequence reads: CASSLTSGRTGEQYF. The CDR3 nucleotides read TGTGCCAGCAGCTTGACTAGCGGGAGGACGGGCGAGCAGTACTTC.